These 2 T cell receptor beta chains originate from one sample sequenced in a study of blood T cells in healthy people across ages. Then a second PCR, running about 6 to 11 cycles, was carried out with a sample-barcoded 5' primer and a J-beta primer mix. TCRdb re-called the 5' RACE reads with MiXCR, one entry per CDR3 protein. Here the sample spans roughly 930,000 distinct CDR3 sequences, around 48% being singletons. The sample was blood. These receptors were obtained from a man aged 25-40 years in good health.

The rearrangement links TRBV12-3 or TRBV12-4 to TRBJ2-4, with no clear D. With 5 bases removed from V and 9 bases from J, the gap between germline ends came to 14 bases. The CDR3 is made up of 13 amino acids. CDR3 sequence: CASSPPPGTIQYF. CDR3 DNA: TGTGCCAGCAGTCCCCCACCGGGTACCATTCAGTACTTC.

The chain links TRBV18 to TRBJ1-2; tentative D call: TRBD1 (5 bases). CDR1 KGHSH and CDR2 LQKENI come from the germline V gene. Trimming stripped 6 bases from V and 6 bases from J, with 11 bases between. The CDR3 is 12 residues long. The CDR3 reads CASSRSRDGYTF. CDR3 nucleotides: TGTGCCAGCTCGCGCAGCAGGGATGGCTACACCTTC.